One sample yielded the 12 T cell receptor beta chains listed below, sequenced in a study of regulatory T cells. Broader study findings: In CD3G-deficient patients, conventional CD4+ T cells were enriched for hydrophobic CDR3 residues at positions 6 and 7.

The primer mix had 52 TRBV and 13 TRBJ primers. Profiled with immunoSEQ multiplex PCR; TCRdb holds only in-frame clones, not every one. The table records 32,000 or so clones, roughly 90% of them present only once. Their cognate antigens are unknown. What was sequenced was conventional CD4+ T cells sorted from blood. The receptors come from a person under 35 with CD3G deficiency.

This clone was detected a few times. The V call is TRBV9, the J call TRBJ1-2; D is perhaps TRBD1 (5 bases). Between the trimmed V and J ends, which lost 3 bases and 5 bases, there was a span of 14 bases. Germline values: CDR1 SGDLS, CDR2 YYNGEE. The CDR3 length is 14 residues. CDR3 loop: CASSASGGGYGYTF. The CDR3 DNA reads TGTGCCAGCAGCGCCTCGGGGGGAGGTTATGGCTACACCTTC.

This chain uses TRBV2 with TRBJ1-4; D gene uncertain. Germline values: CDR1 SNHLY, CDR2 FYNNEI. V lost 10 bases and J 5 bases, leaving 11 bases between the germline ends. The CDR3 spans 12 residues. For the CDR3, the DNA is TGTGCCATCGGAGGCCCCAATGAAAAACTGTTTTTT. Encoded protein: CAIGGPNEKLFF.

The chain carries TRBV10-2 and TRBJ2-7; 7 nucleotides agree with TRBD1. This CDR3 comprises 15 residues. V shed 6 bases, J shed 6 bases, and the junction held 14 bases outside the gene matches. The V gene's germline CDR1 is WSHSY and CDR2 SAAADI. The CDR3 coding sequence is TGCGCCAGCAGAAGGTGGGCCGATAAGGGGGCCGAGCAGTACTTC. As protein: CASRRWADKGAEQYF.

V usage is TRBV5-1 and J usage is TRBJ1-1; D perhaps matches TRBD1 (6 bases). Germline values: CDR1 SGHRS, CDR2 YFSETQ. The CDR3 is made up of 17 amino acids. Trimming removed 0 bases at V and 1 base at J, with 16 bases between. In DNA, the CDR3 is TGCGCCAGCAGCTTGGGACCCCTACAGGGAAGGAACACTGAAGCTTTCTTT. This sequence encodes CASSLGPLQGRNTEAFF.

The chain combines TRBV6-5 with TRBJ1-1; a possible D gene is TRBD1 (5 bases). This CDR3 has 13 amino acids. Germline V lookup: CDR1 MNHEY, CDR2 SVGAGI. Between the trimmed V and J ends, which lost 5 bases and 7 bases, there was a span of 14 bases. The CDR3 DNA follows: TGTGCCAGCAGTACCCCGGGTCAGGGTGAAGCTTTCTTT. As protein: CASSTPGQGEAFF.

The CDR3 sequence: CASSQDLRGEETQYF. The CDR3 DNA reads TGCGCCAGCAGCCAAGATCTTAGGGGGGAAGAGACCCAGTACTTC. The chain has TRBV4-3 and TRBJ2-5; D is possibly TRBD1 or TRBD2 (6 bases each). Deletions cut 0 bases from V and 3 bases from J, with 11 bases between. The CDR3 totals 15 residues. CDR1 is LGHNA and CDR2 is YSLEER in the germline V gene.

The rearrangement joins TRBV19 to TRBJ2-5, with D possibly matching TRBD2 (5 bases). Germline values: CDR1 LNHDA, CDR2 SQIVND (reference sequence). The germline V and J ends were trimmed by 0 bases and 5 bases, with 13 bases remaining between them. The CDR3 is made up of 15 amino acids. CDR3 protein: CASSIDRAKRETQYF. The DNA of the CDR3 is TGTGCCAGTAGTATAGATAGGGCCAAGCGGGAGACCCAGTACTTC. The whole variable domain, filled in from reference TRBV19 and TRBJ2-5, reads DGGITQSPKYLFRKEGQNVTLSCEQNLNHDAMYWYRQDPGQGLRLIYYSQIVNDFQKGDIAEGYSVSREKKESFPLTVTSAQKNPTAFYLCASSIDRAKRETQYFGPGTRLLVL.

The chain carries TRBV15 and TRBJ1-3; a weak D match, TRBD1 (5 bases). Trimming stripped 5 bases from V and 2 bases from J, with 10 bases between. In germline, CDR1 is LNHNV, CDR2 YYDKDF (reference sequence). CDR3 size: 14 residues. CDR3 protein: CATSLGGTGNTIYF. The CDR3 DNA reads TGTGCCACCAGCTTGGGGGGAACTGGAAACACCATATATTTT.

This chain links TRBV19 with TRBJ1-1; D is uncertain. Deletions cut 5 bases from V and 2 bases from J, with 9 bases between. Germline V gives CDR1 LNHDA, CDR2 SQIVND (reference sequence). The CDR3 sequence is 13 residues long. Here the CDR3 reads CASSVGYNTEAFF. CDR3 sequence (DNA): TGTGCCAGTAGTGTCGGGTATAACACTGAAGCTTTCTTT.

V is TRBV28 and J is TRBJ1-5; D unresolved. Trimming pared 5 bases from V and 4 bases from J, leaving 12 bases between. CDR3 length: 14 amino acids. CDR1 MDHEN and CDR2 SYDVKM come from the germline V gene. CDR3 coding DNA: TGTGCCAGCAGTCCCCGGGCCTTTAATCAGCCCCAGCATTTT. Its translation: CASSPRAFNQPQHF.

The rearrangement uses TRBV6-6 and TRBJ1-2; no firm D call. Germline lookup yields CDR1 MNHNY and CDR2 SVGAGI (reference sequence). V was trimmed by 2 bases and J by 1 base, leaving 5 bases between them. The CDR3 runs 13 residues. CDR3 protein: CASSYPDNYGYTF. The CDR3 bases are TGTGCCAGCAGTTACCCTGATAACTATGGCTACACCTTC.

J is TRBJ2-7 and V is TRBV7-2, with D tentatively TRBD2 (6 bases). Deletions cut 2 bases from V and 4 bases from J, with 9 bases between. CDR1 SGHTA and CDR2 FQGNSA come from the germline V gene. The CDR3 loop spans 13 amino acids. CDR3 amino acids: CASSLSGTYEQYF. The CDR3 region has the DNA TGTGCCAGCAGCTTATCAGGGACTTACGAGCAGTACTTC.